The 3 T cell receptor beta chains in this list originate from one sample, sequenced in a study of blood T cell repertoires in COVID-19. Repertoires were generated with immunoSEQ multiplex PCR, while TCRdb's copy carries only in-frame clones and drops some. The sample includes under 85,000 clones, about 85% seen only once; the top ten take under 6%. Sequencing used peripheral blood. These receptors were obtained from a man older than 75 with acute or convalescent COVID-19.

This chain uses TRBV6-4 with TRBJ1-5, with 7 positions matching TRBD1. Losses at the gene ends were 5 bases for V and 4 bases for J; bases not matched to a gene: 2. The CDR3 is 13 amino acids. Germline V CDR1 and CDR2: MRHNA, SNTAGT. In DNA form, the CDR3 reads TGTGCCAGCAGTACAGGGGTAAATCAGCCCCAGCATTTT. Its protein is CASSTGVNQPQHF.

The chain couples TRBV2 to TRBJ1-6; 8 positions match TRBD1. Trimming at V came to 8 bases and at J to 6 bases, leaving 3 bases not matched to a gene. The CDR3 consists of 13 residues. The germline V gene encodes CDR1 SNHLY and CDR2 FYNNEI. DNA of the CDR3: TGTGCCAGCGTACAGGGGGGTAATTCACCCCTCCACTTT. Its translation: CASVQGGNSPLHF. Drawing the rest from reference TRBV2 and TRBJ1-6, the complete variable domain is EPEVTQTPSHQVTQMGQEVILRCVPISNHLYFYWYRQILGQKVEFLVSFYNNEISEKSEIFDDQFSVERPDGSNFTLKIRSTKLEDSAMYFCASVQGGNSPLHFGNGTRLTVT.

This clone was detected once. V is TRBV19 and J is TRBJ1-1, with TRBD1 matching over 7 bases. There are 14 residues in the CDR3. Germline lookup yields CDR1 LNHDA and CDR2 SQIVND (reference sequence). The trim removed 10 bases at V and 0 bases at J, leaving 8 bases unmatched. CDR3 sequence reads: CATNLGQMNTEAFF. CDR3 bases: TGTGCCACCAACCTGGGACAGATGAACACTGAAGCTTTCTTT.